This T cell receptor (beta chain) was observed in a study of T cell changes during pregnancy in multiple sclerosis. Germline CDR1 and CDR2: MDHEN and SYDVKM. Trimming cost V 1 base and J 0 bases; bases outside gene matches: 3. The CDR3 has 15 residues. Generated by immunoSEQ multiplex PCR, the TCRdb table keeps only in-frame clones and is missing some. The top ten clones hold roughly 0.14% of a sample with some 80,000 clones, around 94% of them seen once. The sequence was collected from a female donor with multiple sclerosis, enrolled in a pregnancy study. The gene calls are TRBV28 and TRBJ2-7, with TRBD1 matching 7 bases. Sequenced material: CD4+ T cells from peripheral blood mononuclear cells, taken after pregnancy. CDR3 sequence: CASSLFPGGSYEQYF. The DNA of the CDR3 is TGTGCCAGCAGTTTATTTCCAGGGGGCTCCTACGAGCAGTACTTC.